This T cell receptor (beta chain) was sequenced during a study of beta chain features in type 1 diabetes. The entirety of the isolated RNA underwent reverse transcription, so expressed TCRB transcripts were sequenced. Some clones are missing from TCRdb's copy, which holds only in-frame ones; the method was immunoSEQ multiplex PCR. The table has about 140,000 clones, under 11% seen once. Findings of the study overall: Across patients, naive, central memory and Treg TCRB repertoires exhibited apparently greater similarity than was observed across healthy donors.

The CDR3 loop spans 15 amino acids. From germline, CDR1 is SGHRS and CDR2 YFSETQ. After removal of 3 bases from V and 7 bases from J, the junction contained 7 bases not matched to a gene. Worth noting for this clone: What it recognizes is unknown.

The TCR comes from a man aged 18 to 29 in good health. The sample taken for sequencing was naive CD4+ T cells from blood. The chain uses TRBV5-1 and TRBJ2-7; 13 nucleotides line up with TRBD2. The DNA of the CDR3 is TGCGCCAGCAGCTCACTAGCGGGGGGGCCGGGGGAGCAGTACTTC. It specifies CASSSLAGGPGEQYF.